One T cell receptor beta chain is described in this entry. Here immunoSEQ multiplex PCR was the method, and the copy in TCRdb shows in-frame clones only, minus some. The table lists about 190,000 clones, around nine tenths of them singletons. The V and J ends lost 0 bases and 10 bases, in that order; junction bases with no gene match: 3. The CDR3 is 13 amino acids. The germline V gene has CDR1 KGHDR and CDR2 SFDVKD. The source of the sample is a study of blood T cell repertoires in COVID-19. This TCR came from a woman between 40 and 55 years old who had recovered from COVID-19. The chain is built from TRBV24-1 and TRBJ1-1, with 8 bases lining up with TRBD1. The sample comprised peripheral blood. The CDR3 is CATSDLGTGRAFF. CDR3 nucleotide sequence: TGTGCCACCAGTGATTTGGGGACAGGCAGAGCTTTCTTT.